This T cell receptor beta chain was found in a study of low-dose radiotherapy and immunotherapy resistance in tumors. This clonotype was observed many times. Time point indicated: before trial treatment. The donors' treatment consisted of nivolumab, ipilimumab, aspirin, low-dose cyclophosphamide and low-dose radiotherapy. First-strand cDNA used TRAV- and TRBV-specific primers, covering alpha and beta chains. A constant-region primer paired with the V-primer adapter amplified TCRs over 20 PCR cycles. Each CDR3 protein gets one entry after TCRdb re-called the reads with MiXCR. The sample gives under 90,000 distinct CDR3 sequences, about a sixth of which show up once; roughly 3% is in the top ten. The germline CDR1 and CDR2 sequences are SGHTA and FQGNSA. This CDR3 contains 15 residues. V trimming: 5 bases; J trimming: 4 bases; junction bases outside the gene matches: 5.

The clonotype comes from a male donor with prostate cancer. V is TRBV7-2 and J is TRBJ2-7; 13 nucleotides line up with TRBD2. Sequencing used PBMCs, obtained before treatment. The CDR3 nucleotides read TGTGCCAGCAGCCGACTAGCGGGGGGCCTGTACGAGCAGTACTTC. As protein: CASSRLAGGLYEQYF.